This TCR beta chain is drawn from a study of T cells expressing NK-cell markers. TCRdb reprocessed the 5' RACE reads, keeping one entry per CDR3 protein, no DNA. The listing records under 500,000 distinct CDR3 sequences. The germline CDR1 and CDR2 sequences are SGDLS and YYNGEE. The CDR3 length is 14 residues. The material sequenced was blood T cells: a sorted CD56 or NKG2C T cell subset, CD4+ or CD8+ T cells, or bulk PBMC T cells (not recorded which). The receptor comes from a woman between 18 and 70 years old in good health. The chain combines TRBV9 with TRBJ2-6; TCRdb lists TRBD1, though no DNA is available to test this call. CDR3 amino acids: CASSTGRGANVLTF.